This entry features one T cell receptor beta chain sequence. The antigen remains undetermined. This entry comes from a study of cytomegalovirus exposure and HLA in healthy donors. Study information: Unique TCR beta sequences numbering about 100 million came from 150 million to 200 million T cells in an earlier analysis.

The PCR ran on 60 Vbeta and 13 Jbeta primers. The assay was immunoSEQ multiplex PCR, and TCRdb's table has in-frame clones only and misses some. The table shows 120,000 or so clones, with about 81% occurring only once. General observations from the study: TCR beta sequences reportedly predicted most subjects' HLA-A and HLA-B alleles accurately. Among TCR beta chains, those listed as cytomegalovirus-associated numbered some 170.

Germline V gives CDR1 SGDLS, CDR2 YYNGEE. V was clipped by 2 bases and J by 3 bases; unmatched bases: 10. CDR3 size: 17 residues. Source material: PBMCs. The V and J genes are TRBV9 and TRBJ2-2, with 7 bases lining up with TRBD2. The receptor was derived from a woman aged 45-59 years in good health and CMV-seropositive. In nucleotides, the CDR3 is TGTGCCAGCAGCGTGGGAGGGACCAGCCGCCACACCGGGGAGCTGTTTTTT. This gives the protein CASSVGGTSRHTGELFF.